The 23 T cell receptor beta chains below all came from one sample that was sequenced in a study of blood T cell repertoires in COVID-19 (dated by TCRdb to the early 2020s). Receptors were amplified or captured by the immunoSEQ multiplex PCR assay. The clones in this table, taken by TCRdb from immuneACCESS, are in-frame only. Not every clone is retained; where verified, under half of the shortfall comes from an unresolved V gene, and the cause of the rest is unknown. Within this sample are tens of thousands of clones, with approximately 80% of them counted one time only. The ten most abundant clones make up approximately 21% of the sample. Material: peripheral blood. Receptors were obtained from a young man with COVID-19, enrolled during active disease.

The V and J genes are TRBV6-1 and TRBJ1-1; 7 positions agree with TRBD1. Trimming cost V 4 bases and J 0 bases; bases outside gene matches: 8. The germline V gene has CDR1 MNHNS and CDR2 SASEGT. There are 16 residues in the CDR3. The CDR3 here is CASSGQGPPMNTEAFF. CDR3 nucleotides: TGTGCCAGCAGTGGACAGGGACCCCCGATGAACACTGAAGCTTTCTTT.

The chain joins TRBV18 to TRBJ1-2; TRBD1 agrees at 9 bases. The CDR3 is 17 residues long. Trimming took 1 base from V and 4 from J; bases not matched to a gene: 10. Germline assignment: CDR1 KGHSH and CDR2 LQKENI. For the CDR3, the DNA is TGTGCCAGCTCACCACAAAGTGGGGACAGGGTTGGCTATGGCTACACCTTC. This encodes CASSPQSGDRVGYGYTF.

The V and J genes are TRBV7-9 and TRBJ2-2; tentatively, D is TRBD1 (6 bases). V was clipped by 5 bases and J by 3 bases, with 13 bases between them. Germline V gives CDR1 SEHNR, CDR2 FQNEAQ (reference sequence). The CDR3 is 15 residues long. In DNA, the CDR3 is TGTGCCAGCAGCCCCGGGCAGGGGCACACCGGGGAGCTGTTTTTT. Translated, it gives CASSPGQGHTGELFF.

The rearrangement joins TRBV13 to TRBJ2-1; TRBD2 agrees at 9 bases. The CDR3 is made up of 15 amino acids. Germline trimming cut 6 bases from V and 10 bases from J; bases unmatched to any gene: 13. Per germline, CDR1 PRHDT and CDR2 FYEKMQ (reference sequence). The chain's CDR3 is CASSPGGGAQREQFF. CDR3 nucleotides: TGTGCCAGCAGTCCAGGCGGGGGGGCTCAGCGGGAGCAGTTCTTC. Supplemented by reference TRBV13 and TRBJ2-1, the full variable domain reads AAGVIQSPRHLIKEKRETATLKCYPIPRHDTVYWYQQGPGQDPQFLISFYEKMQSDKGSIPDRFSAQQFSDYHSELNMSSLELGDSALYFCASSPGGGAQREQFFGPGTRLTVL.

The chain uses TRBV30 and TRBJ2-1; 9 nucleotides agree with TRBD2. Unmatched junction bases numbered 6, after V lost 2 bases and J lost 7 bases. The CDR3 covers 14 residues. Looked up from germline, CDR1 is GTSNPN and CDR2 is SVGIG (reference sequence). Here the CDR3 DNA reads TGTGCCTGGAGTATGCGGGAGGGTCGAAATGAGCAGTTCTTC. Its translation is CAWSMREGRNEQFF.

This clone was recorded once. This chain connects TRBV30 to TRBJ1-3, with D maybe TRBD1 (5 bases). Germline values: CDR1 GTSNPN, CDR2 SVGIG (reference sequence). The CDR3 runs to 15 residues. V lost 0 bases and J 2 bases, leaving 11 bases between the germline ends. The CDR3 nucleotides are TGTGCCTGGAGTGTACGGAGGGGACCTGGAAACACCATATATTTT. Translating it yields CAWSVRRGPGNTIYF.

The V call is TRBV19, the J call TRBJ2-1; D might be TRBD2 (5 bases). V shed 2 bases and J shed 3 bases, with 8 bases lying between them. CDR1 is LNHDA and CDR2 is SQIVND in the germline V gene (reference sequence). The CDR3 totals 14 residues. CDR3 sequence: CASSISGYYNEQFF. The CDR3 DNA follows: TGTGCCAGTAGTATATCGGGGTACTACAATGAGCAGTTCTTC.

This clone was detected once. V is TRBV28 and J is TRBJ2-7; TRBD2 matches 13 bases. V lost 6 bases to trimming and J lost 4 bases; unmatched junction nucleotides: 12. CDR3 length: 17 amino acids. Germline V gene sequence: CDR1 MDHEN, CDR2 SYDVKM. The CDR3 sequence is CASSRTSGTSGVYEQYF. CDR3 bases: TGTGCCAGCAGCCGTACCTCTGGGACTAGCGGGGTTTACGAGCAGTACTTC.

This chain's CDR3 is CASSRLADTGELFF. The DNA for the CDR3 is TGTGCCAGTAGTAGACTAGCGGACACCGGGGAGCTGTTTTTT. V usage is TRBV19 and J usage is TRBJ2-2; 9 bases are shared with TRBD2. The CDR3 extends over 14 amino acids. V lost 4 bases, J lost 3 bases, and 0 bases stayed unmatched. Germline CDR1 LNHDA, CDR2 SQIVND (reference sequence).

V is TRBV24-1 and J is TRBJ1-2; TRBD1 aligns across 8 bases. CDR3 length: 16 residues. V dropped 4 bases and J dropped 4; count of bases not matched to a gene: 10. Germline V gene sequence: CDR1 KGHDR, CDR2 SFDVKD. The CDR3 here is CATSETSVTGGYGYTF. The DNA of the CDR3 is TGTGCCACCAGTGAAACCTCGGTCACAGGGGGCTATGGCTACACCTTC.

This clone was seen only a few times. The V gene is TRBV30, the J gene TRBJ1-6; 7 bases map to TRBD1. V shed 1 base and J 10 bases; nucleotides not matched to a gene: 7. Germline-derived CDR1 and CDR2 are GTSNPN and SVGIG (reference sequence). This CDR3 region has 14 residues. CDR3: CAWSDTGEYSPLHF. The CDR3 bases are TGTGCCTGGAGTGATACAGGGGAATACTCACCCCTCCACTTT.

The chain has TRBV9 and TRBJ2-7; D is perhaps TRBD1 (6 bases). The germline gives CDR1 SGDLS, CDR2 YYNGEE. V was clipped by 0 bases and J by 2 bases, with 12 bases between them. CDR3 length: 15 residues. The CDR3, as DNA: TGTGCCAGCAGCGTAGGGACAGTCCCCGCCTACGAGCAGTACTTC. Protein: CASSVGTVPAYEQYF.

The V gene is TRBV5-1, the J gene TRBJ1-1, with D possibly matching TRBD1 (5 bases). Trimming stripped 3 bases from V and 5 bases from J, with 11 bases between. The CDR3 spans 13 residues. Germline CDR1 reads SGHRS; CDR2 reads YFSETQ. CDR3 sequence reads: CASSWQGGTEAFF. The CDR3 nucleotides are TGCGCCAGCAGCTGGCAGGGTGGAACTGAAGCTTTCTTT.

The chain combines TRBV6-1 with TRBJ1-6, with a weak D call TRBD1 (5 bases). With 3 bases removed from V and 8 bases from J, the gap between germline ends came to 17 bases. CDR1 and CDR2 from the germline V gene are MNHNS and SASEGT. The CDR3 extends over 16 amino acids. CDR3 residues: CASSDQGGKLYSPLHF. CDR3 sequence (DNA): TGTGCCAGCAGTGACCAGGGTGGCAAACTTTATTCACCCCTCCACTTT.

J is TRBJ2-7 and V is TRBV18, with 8 bases lining up with TRBD1. Trimming cost V 0 bases and J 2 bases; bases outside gene matches: 12. Germline values: CDR1 KGHSH, CDR2 LQKENI. The CDR3 extends over 18 amino acids. The CDR3 DNA reads TGTGCCAGCTCACCACCGTTACCCGACAGGGGCCTTCCCTACGAGCAGTACTTC. Protein product: CASSPPLPDRGLPYEQYF.

This rearrangement joins TRBV27 to TRBJ2-3; the match to TRBD1 covers 9 bases. The CDR3 has 19 residues. V dropped 4 bases and J dropped 4; count of bases not matched to a gene: 18. CDR1 and CDR2 from the germline V gene are MNHEY and SMNVEV (reference sequence). The CDR3 spells CASSSLSLSGTGYPDTQYF. The CDR3 DNA sequence: TGTGCCAGCAGTTCACTCTCACTTTCCGGGACAGGGTACCCAGATACGCAGTATTTT.

The rearrangement uses TRBV7-6 and TRBJ1-3; D call uncertain. The CDR3 has 15 residues. Germline assignment: CDR1 SGHVS and CDR2 FNYEAQ. V lost 0 bases and J 0 bases, leaving 6 bases between the germline ends. DNA for the CDR3: TGTGCCAGCAGCTTAGCCAGTTTCTCTGGAAACACCATATATTTT. Amino acid sequence: CASSLASFSGNTIYF.

This clone occurred once. V usage is TRBV30 and J usage is TRBJ1-6, with D tentatively TRBD1 (6 bases). The CDR3 has 12 residues. The germline CDR1 and CDR2 sequences are GTSNPN and SVGIG (reference sequence). V was clipped by 3 bases and J by 7 bases, with 7 bases between them. CDR3 nucleotide sequence: TGTGCCTGGAGGGACAGCAATTCACCCCTCCACTTT. It yields the protein CAWRDSNSPLHF.

The chain couples TRBV7-9 to TRBJ2-1, with 9 positions matching TRBD2. Germline V lookup: CDR1 SEHNR, CDR2 FQNEAQ (reference sequence). The ends lost 2 bases at V and 7 bases at J; junction bases unmatched: 9. The CDR3 covers 16 residues. In DNA form, the CDR3 reads TGTGCCAGCAGCTTATTCATAGCGGGAGACAGTAATGAGCAGTTCTTC. Encoded protein: CASSLFIAGDSNEQFF.

The V gene is TRBV28, the J gene TRBJ2-2; 10 nucleotides match TRBD2. Trimming at V came to 11 bases and at J to 4 bases, leaving 7 bases not matched to a gene. The CDR3 length is 14 residues. CDR1 MDHEN and CDR2 SYDVKM come from the germline V gene. The DNA for the CDR3 is TGTGCCTCAGGGGCTAGCGGGAGCACCGGGGAGCTGTTTTTT. Translation gives CASGASGSTGELFF. The full variable domain, in which reference TRBV28 and TRBJ2-2 provide the parts outside the CDR3, is DVKVTQSSRYLVKRTGEKVFLECVQDMDHENMFWYRQDPGLGLRLIYFSYDVKMKEKGDIPEGYSVSREKKERFSLILESASTNQTSMYLCASGASGSTGELFFGEGSRLTVL.

The chain combines TRBV3-1 (or the pseudogene TRBV3-2) with TRBJ2-5; 8 bases match TRBD1. This CDR3 has 19 residues. In germline, CDR1 is LGHDT, CDR2 YNNKEL (reference sequence). Trimming took 8 bases from V and 5 from J; bases not matched to a gene: 25. CDR3 bases: TGTGCCAGCCAAGGTCCCCCCCCGCCGAGGACAGGGAGAACGGAGACCCAGTACTTC. Translation: CASQGPPPPRTGRTETQYF.

The V and J genes are TRBV2 and TRBJ1-4; TRBD1 might be the D (6 bases). Germline V CDR1 and CDR2: SNHLY, FYNNEI. The V end was cut by 0 bases, the J end by 3 bases, with 20 bases between. The CDR3 has 19 residues. CDR3 nucleotide sequence: TGTGCCAGCAGTGAAGCCCATCAAGCCAGGGGCCCGGCTAATGAAAAACTGTTTTTT. It codes for CASSEAHQARGPANEKLFF.

This chain links TRBV11-3 with TRBJ2-7; maybe TRBD2 (7 bases). The CDR3 is 13 amino acids. Looked up from germline, CDR1 is SGHNT and CDR2 is YENEEA. Between the trimmed V and J ends, which lost 3 bases and 5 bases, there was a span of 11 bases. The CDR3 reads CASSFRGADEQYF. The CDR3 nucleotides read TGTGCCAGCAGCTTCCGGGGGGCGGACGAGCAGTACTTC.